A selection of T cell receptor beta chains follows, all from one sample in a study of beta chain features in type 1 diabetes. Profiling relied on immunoSEQ multiplex PCR, and the TCRdb table lists in-frame clones only, not all of them. The data hold 280,000 or so clones, with roughly 15% observed a single time. Material: naive CD4+ T cells from blood. All receptors derive from a man between 18 and 35 years old with type 1 diabetes. Both conserved end residues are part of each CDR3. The D gene is left open where the match is weak. Size is stated for part of the rows, as once, few or many counts, or as a class when the clone is expanded.

TRBJ2-7,few,TRBV6-1,NA,CASSDASSYEQYF,TGTGCCAGCAGTGACGCCAGCTCCTACGAGCAGTACTTC
TRBJ2-5,NA,TRBV2,NA,CASSQGGGQETQYF,TGTGCCAGCAGTCAAGGGGGGGGACAAGAGACCCAGTACTTC
TRBJ2-3,few,TRBV5-1,TRBD2,CASRHGLAGPDTQYF,TGCGCCAGCAGACACGGACTAGCGGGCCCAGATACGCAGTATTTT
TRBJ1-1,NA,TRBV28,TRBD1,CAGQTGRREAFF,TGTGCCGGGCAGACAGGGCGGAGAGAAGCTTTCTTT
TRBJ1-6,NA,TRBV7-9,TRBD1,CASSLPGTVTSPLHF,TGTGCCAGCAGCTTGCCCGGGACAGTAACTTCACCCCTCCACTTT
TRBJ2-7,few,TRBV5-6,NA,CASSSEGPGYEQYF,TGTGCCAGCAGCTCCGAGGGTCCGGGATACGAGCAGTACTTC
TRBJ2-7,few,TRBV7-6,NA,CASSLISGQNGPEQYF,TGTGCCAGCAGCTTAATAAGCGGGCAGAACGGACCCGAGCAGTACTTC
TRBJ1-1,few,TRBV11-2,NA,CASGDRGAIQTEAFF,TGTGCCAGCGGGGATCGGGGGGCTATTCAGACTGAAGCTTTCTTT
TRBJ1-1,few,TRBV9,TRBD1,CASSGYRGEAFF,TGTGCCAGCAGCGGTTACAGGGGAGAAGCTTTCTTT
TRBJ2-1,once,TRBV18,NA,CASSPPQIYNEQFF,TGTGCCAGCTCACCCCCACAGATTTACAATGAGCAGTTCTTC
TRBJ2-3,few,TRBV18,TRBD1,CASSPTGGTDTQYF,TGTGCCAGCTCACCGACAGGGGGAACAGATACGCAGTATTTT
TRBJ1-2,NA,TRBV27,TRBD1,CASSLTGQLYGYTF,TGTGCCAGCAGTTTAACGGGACAGCTATACGGCTACACCTTC
TRBJ2-5,few,TRBV5-1,NA,CASSLRQGGETQYF,TGCGCCAGCAGCTTGAGACAGGGAGGAGAGACCCAGTACTTC
TRBJ1-1,NA,TRBV2,NA,CASRVDTLANTEAFF,TGTGCCAGCAGGGTCGACACCCTGGCGAACACTGAAGCTTTCTTT
TRBJ2-7,NA,TRBV25-1,TRBD1,CASSGTGPYEQYF,TGTGCCAGCAGCGGGACAGGGCCCTACGAGCAGTACTTC
TRBJ1-1,NA,TRBV28,NA,CASSLNRENTEAFF,TGTGCCAGCAGTTTAAACAGGGAGAACACTGAAGCTTTCTTT
TRBJ2-7,NA,TRBV30,TRBD2,CAWSGTSGSKQYF,TGTGCCTGGAGTGGGACTAGCGGGAGTAAGCAGTACTTC
TRBJ1-1,few,TRBV9,NA,CASSVGWGRTEAFF,TGTGCCAGCAGCGTAGGATGGGGCAGAACTGAAGCTTTCTTT
TRBJ2-5,NA,TRBV5-1,TRBD1,CASSPQTGVQETQYF,TGCGCCAGCAGCCCCCAGACAGGGGTTCAAGAGACCCAGTACTTC
TRBJ2-7,NA,TRBV6-6,TRBD2,CASSYGGASGAYEQYF,TGTGCCAGCAGTTACGGTGGAGCTAGCGGGGCCTACGAGCAGTACTTC
TRBJ2-7,NA,TRBV5-5,NA,CASSIGIGNIYEQYF,TGTGCCAGCAGCATCGGGATAGGGAACATCTACGAGCAGTACTTC
TRBJ1-1,NA,TRBV7-9,NA,CASSLTNTEAFF,TGTGCCAGCAGCCTTACAAACACTGAAGCTTTCTTT
TRBJ2-1,NA,TRBV28,NA,CASSLDYNEQFF,TGTGCCAGCAGCCTGGACTATAATGAGCAGTTCTTC
TRBJ1-2,few,TRBV27,TRBD1,CASRQGPNYGYTF,TGTGCCAGCCGACAGGGTCCTAACTATGGCTACACCTTC
TRBJ2-1,few,TRBV7-2,TRBD2,CASSPRAGDNEQFF,TGTGCCAGCAGCCCACGAGCGGGAGACAATGAGCAGTTCTTC
TRBJ2-3,NA,TRBV15,TRBD2,CATSRDSGAGNTQYF,TGTGCCACCAGCAGAGATAGCGGGGCGGGTAATACGCAGTATTTT
TRBJ2-5,NA,TRBV9,TRBD2,CASSRGPLADGIQYF,TGTGCCAGCAGCAGAGGTCCGCTAGCGGATGGGATCCAGTACTTC
TRBJ1-5,few,TRBV4-1,TRBD1,CASSQAFGTGGNQPQHF,TGCGCCAGCAGCCAAGCTTTCGGGACAGGGGGAAATCAGCCCCAGCATTTT
TRBJ2-7,NA,TRBV5-1,NA,CASSLKPQGGDRYEQYF,TGCGCCAGCAGCTTGAAGCCCCAGGGAGGCGACCGCTACGAGCAGTACTTC